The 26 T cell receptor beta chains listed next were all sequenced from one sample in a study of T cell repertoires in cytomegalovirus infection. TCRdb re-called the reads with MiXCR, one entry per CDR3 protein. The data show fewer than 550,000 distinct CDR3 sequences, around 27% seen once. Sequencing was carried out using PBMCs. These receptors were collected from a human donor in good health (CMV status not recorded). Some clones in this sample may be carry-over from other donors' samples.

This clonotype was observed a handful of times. The CDR3: CDTHVRGWPQHF. For the CDR3, the DNA is TGTGACACGCACGTACGGGGCTGGCCCCAGCATTTT. The V gene is TRBV12-3 or TRBV12-4, the J gene TRBJ1-5, with a tentative D call TRBD1 (5 bases). The CDR3 runs to 12 residues.

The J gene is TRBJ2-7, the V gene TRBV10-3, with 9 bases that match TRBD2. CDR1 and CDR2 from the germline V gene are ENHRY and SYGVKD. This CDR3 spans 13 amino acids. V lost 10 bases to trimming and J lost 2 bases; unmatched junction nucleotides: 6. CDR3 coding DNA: TGTGCCACCAGACTAGCGGACACCTACGAGCAGTACTTC. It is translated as CATRLADTYEQYF.

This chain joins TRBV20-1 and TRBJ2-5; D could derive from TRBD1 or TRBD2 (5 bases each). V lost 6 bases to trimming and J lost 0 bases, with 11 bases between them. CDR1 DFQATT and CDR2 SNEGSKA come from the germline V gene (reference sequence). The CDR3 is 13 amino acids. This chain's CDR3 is CSAGGTNQETQYF. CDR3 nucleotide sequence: TGCAGTGCGGGTGGGACCAACCAAGAGACCCAGTACTTC.

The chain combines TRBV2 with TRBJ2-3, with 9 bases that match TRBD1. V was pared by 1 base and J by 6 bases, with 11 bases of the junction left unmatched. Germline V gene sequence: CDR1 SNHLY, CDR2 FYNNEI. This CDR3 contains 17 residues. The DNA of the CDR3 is TGTGCCAGCAGTGAAGAAGGGACAGGGACGATACGGGATACGCAGTATTTT. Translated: CASSEEGTGTIRDTQYF.

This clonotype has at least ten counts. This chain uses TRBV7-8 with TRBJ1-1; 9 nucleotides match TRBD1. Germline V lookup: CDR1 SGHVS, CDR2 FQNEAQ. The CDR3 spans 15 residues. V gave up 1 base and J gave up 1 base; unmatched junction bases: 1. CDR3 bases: TGTGCCAGCAGCTTAGAGGGACAGGGGAACACTGAAGCTTTCTTT. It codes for CASSLEGQGNTEAFF.

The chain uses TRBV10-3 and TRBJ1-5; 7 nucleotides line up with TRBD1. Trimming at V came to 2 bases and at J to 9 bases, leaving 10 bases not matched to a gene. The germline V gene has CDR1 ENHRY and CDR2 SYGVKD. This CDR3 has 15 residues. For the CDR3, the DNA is TGTGCCATCAGTGAGCGGGACAGCCCTTCGCGGCCCCAGCATTTT. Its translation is CAISERDSPSRPQHF.

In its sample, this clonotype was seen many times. The chain's CDR3 is CASSVQGSYEQYF. The CDR3 region has the DNA TGTGCCAGCAGCGTACAGGGATCCTACGAGCAGTACTTC. The gene calls are TRBV7-2 and TRBJ2-7; a possible D gene is TRBD1 (6 bases). The V and J ends lost 5 bases and 1 base respectively, with 9 bases between them. Germline V gene lookup returns CDR1 SGHTA and CDR2 FQGNSA. The CDR3 totals 13 residues.

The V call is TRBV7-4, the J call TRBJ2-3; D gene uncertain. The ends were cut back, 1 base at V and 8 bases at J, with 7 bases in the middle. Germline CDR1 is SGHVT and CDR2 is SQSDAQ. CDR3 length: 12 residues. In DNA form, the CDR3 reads TGTGCCAGCAGCTTAGAGAGTCCTACGCAGTATTTT. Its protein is CASSLESPTQYF. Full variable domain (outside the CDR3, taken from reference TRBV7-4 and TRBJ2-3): GAGVSQSPRYKVAKRGRDVALRCDSISGHVTLYWYRQTLGQGSEVLTYSQSDAQRDKSGRPSGRFSAERPERSVSTLKIQRTEQGDSAVYLCASSLESPTQYFGPGTRLTVL.

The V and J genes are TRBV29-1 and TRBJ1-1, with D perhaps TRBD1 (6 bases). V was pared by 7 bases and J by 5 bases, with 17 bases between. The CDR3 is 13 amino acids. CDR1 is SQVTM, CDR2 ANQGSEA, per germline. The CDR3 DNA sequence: TGCAGCGGGGTCAGACAGGAAGGAACTGAAGCTTTCTTT. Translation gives CSGVRQEGTEAFF.

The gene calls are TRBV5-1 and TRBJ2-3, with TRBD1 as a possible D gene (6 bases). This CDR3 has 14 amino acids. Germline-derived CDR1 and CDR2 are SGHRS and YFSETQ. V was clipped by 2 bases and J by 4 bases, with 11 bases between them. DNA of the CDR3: TGCGCCAGCAGCTTCGGACAGTCGTCAGATACGCAGTATTTT. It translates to CASSFGQSSDTQYF.

DNA of the CDR3: TGCAGTGCTAGGGGTAATCCGGGACAGGGGGATTCGGACACCGGGGAGCTGTTTTTT. Translated, it gives CSARGNPGQGDSDTGELFF. The chain recombines TRBV20-1 with TRBJ2-2; TRBD1 matches 11 bases. Per the germline V gene, CDR1 is DFQATT and CDR2 is SNEGSKA (reference sequence). The ends lost 3 bases at V and 3 bases at J; junction bases unmatched: 15. CDR3 length equals 19 residues.

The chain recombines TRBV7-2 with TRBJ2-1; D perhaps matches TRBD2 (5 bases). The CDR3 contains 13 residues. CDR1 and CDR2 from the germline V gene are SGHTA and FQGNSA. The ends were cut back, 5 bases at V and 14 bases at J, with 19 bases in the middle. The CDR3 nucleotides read TGTGCCAGCAGCGTATCTAGCCAATCTACCAAGTTCTTC. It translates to CASSVSSQSTKFF.

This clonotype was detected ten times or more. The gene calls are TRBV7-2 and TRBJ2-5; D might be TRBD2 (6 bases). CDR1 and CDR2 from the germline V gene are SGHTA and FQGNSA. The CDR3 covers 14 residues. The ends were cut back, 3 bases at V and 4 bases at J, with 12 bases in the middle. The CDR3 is CASSFGLARETQYF. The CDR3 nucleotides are TGTGCCAGCAGCTTCGGGCTAGCGAGAGAGACCCAGTACTTC. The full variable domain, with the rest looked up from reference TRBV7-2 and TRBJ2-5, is GAGVSQSPSNKVTEKGKDVELRCDPISGHTALYWYRQSLGQGLEFLIYFQGNSAPDKSGLPSDRFSAERTGGSVSTLTIQRTQQEDSAVYLCASSFGLARETQYFGPGTRLLVL.

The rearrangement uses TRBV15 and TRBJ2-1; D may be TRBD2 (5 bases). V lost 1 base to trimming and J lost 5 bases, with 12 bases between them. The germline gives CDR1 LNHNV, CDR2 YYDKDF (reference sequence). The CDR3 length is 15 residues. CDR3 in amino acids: CATSRAHGENNEQFF. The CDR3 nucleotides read TGTGCCACCAGCAGAGCCCACGGGGAGAACAATGAGCAGTTCTTC.

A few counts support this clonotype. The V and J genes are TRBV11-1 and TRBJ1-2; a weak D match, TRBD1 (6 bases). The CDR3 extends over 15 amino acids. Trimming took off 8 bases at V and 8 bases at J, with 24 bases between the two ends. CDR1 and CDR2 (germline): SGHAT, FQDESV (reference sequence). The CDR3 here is CASPTGGAGRSGYTF. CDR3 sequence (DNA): TGTGCCAGCCCCACGGGGGGCGCGGGTCGCAGCGGCTACACCTTC.

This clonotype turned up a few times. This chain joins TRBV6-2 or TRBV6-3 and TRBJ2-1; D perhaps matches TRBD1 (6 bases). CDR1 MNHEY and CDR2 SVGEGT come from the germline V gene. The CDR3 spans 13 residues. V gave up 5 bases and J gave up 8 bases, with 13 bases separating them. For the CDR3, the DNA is TGTGCCAGCAGTCCAGGACAGTTGGATGAGCAGTTCTTC. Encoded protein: CASSPGQLDEQFF.

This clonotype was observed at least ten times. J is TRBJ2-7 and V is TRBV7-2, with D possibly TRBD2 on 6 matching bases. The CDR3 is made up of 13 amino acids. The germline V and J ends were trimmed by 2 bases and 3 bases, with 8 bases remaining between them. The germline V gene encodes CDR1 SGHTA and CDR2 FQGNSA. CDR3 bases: TGTGCCAGCAGCTTAACTAGCTTCTACGAGCAGTACGTC. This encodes CASSLTSFYEQYV.

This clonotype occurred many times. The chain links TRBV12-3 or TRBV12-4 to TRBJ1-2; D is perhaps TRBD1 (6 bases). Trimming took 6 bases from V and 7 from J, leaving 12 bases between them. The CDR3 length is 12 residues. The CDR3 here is CASRQGGAGYTF. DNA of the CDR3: TGTGCCAGCAGACAGGGCGGGGCTGGCTACACCTTC.

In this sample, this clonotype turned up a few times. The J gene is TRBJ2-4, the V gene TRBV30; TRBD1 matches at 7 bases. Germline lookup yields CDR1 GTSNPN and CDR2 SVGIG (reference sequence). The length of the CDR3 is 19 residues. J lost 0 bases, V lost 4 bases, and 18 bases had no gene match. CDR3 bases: TGTGCCTGGAAGTACCCTTCAACGGGACAGAAGATAGCCAAAAACATTCAGTACTTC. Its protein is CAWKYPSTGQKIAKNIQYF.

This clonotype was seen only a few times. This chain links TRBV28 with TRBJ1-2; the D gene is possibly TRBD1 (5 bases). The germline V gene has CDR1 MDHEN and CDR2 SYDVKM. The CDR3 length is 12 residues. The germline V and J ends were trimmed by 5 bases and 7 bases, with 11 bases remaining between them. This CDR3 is CASSVGTLGYTF. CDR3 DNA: TGTGCCAGCAGTGTCGGGACCCTTGGCTACACCTTC.

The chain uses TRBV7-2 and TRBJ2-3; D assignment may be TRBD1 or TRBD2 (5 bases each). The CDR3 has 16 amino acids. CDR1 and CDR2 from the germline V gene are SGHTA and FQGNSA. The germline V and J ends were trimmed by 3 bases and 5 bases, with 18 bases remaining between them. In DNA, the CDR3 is TGTGCCAGCAGCTTTGAAGCGACGGCGAGGGGAGATACGCAGTATTTT. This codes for CASSFEATARGDTQYF.

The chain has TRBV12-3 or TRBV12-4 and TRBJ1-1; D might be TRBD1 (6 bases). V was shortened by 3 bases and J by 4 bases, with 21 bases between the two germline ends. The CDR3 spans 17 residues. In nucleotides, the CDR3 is TGTGCCAGCAGTTTTATGACGGCTCAGGGGAGGGTCACTGAAGCTTTCTTT. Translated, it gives CASSFMTAQGRVTEAFF.

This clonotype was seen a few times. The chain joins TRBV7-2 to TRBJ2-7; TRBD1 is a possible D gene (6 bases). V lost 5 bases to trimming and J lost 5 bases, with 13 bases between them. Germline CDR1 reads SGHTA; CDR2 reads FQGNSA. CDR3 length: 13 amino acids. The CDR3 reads CASSHRDSHEQYV. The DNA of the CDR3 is TGTGCCAGCAGCCACAGGGATTCCCACGAGCAGTACGTC.

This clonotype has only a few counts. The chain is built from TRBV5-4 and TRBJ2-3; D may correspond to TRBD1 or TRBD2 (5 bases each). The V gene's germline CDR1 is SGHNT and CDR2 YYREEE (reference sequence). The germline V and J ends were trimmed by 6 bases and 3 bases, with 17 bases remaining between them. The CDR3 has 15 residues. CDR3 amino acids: CASTPRAGRTDTQYF. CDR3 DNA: TGTGCCAGCACCCCGAGGGCAGGGCGGACAGATACGCAGTATTTT.

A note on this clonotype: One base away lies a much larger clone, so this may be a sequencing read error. DNA for the CDR3: TGTGCCAGCAGATATCGTCAGGGAGGAGATACGCAGTATTTT. This encodes CASRYRQGGDTQYF. The rearrangement uses TRBV12-3 or TRBV12-4 and TRBJ2-3, with D maybe TRBD2 (6 bases). CDR3 length: 14 residues. V dropped 6 bases and J dropped 5 bases, with 15 bases sitting between them.

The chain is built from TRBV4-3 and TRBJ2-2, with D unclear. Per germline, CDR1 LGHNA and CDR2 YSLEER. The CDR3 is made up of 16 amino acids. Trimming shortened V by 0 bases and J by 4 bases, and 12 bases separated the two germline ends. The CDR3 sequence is CASSQELAGPTGELFF. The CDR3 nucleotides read TGCGCCAGCAGCCAAGAGCTGGCTGGGCCCACCGGGGAGCTGTTTTTT.